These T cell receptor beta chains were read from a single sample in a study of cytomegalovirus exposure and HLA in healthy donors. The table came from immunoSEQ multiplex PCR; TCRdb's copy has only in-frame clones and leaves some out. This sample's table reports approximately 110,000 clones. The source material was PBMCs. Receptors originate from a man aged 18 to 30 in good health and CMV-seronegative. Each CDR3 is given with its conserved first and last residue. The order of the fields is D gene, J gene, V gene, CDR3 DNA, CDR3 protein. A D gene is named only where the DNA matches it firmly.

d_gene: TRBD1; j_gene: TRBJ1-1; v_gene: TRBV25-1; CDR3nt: TGTGCCAGCAGAGGGGGCCCCATGAACACTGAAGCTTTCTTT; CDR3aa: CASRGGPMNTEAFF
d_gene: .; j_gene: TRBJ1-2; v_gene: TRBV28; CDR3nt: TGTGCCAGCATCTCCCCGGGGGGGGGTGGCTACACCTTC; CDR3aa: CASISPGGGGYTF
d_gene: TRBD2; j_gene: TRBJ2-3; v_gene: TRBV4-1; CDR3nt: TGCGCCAGCAGCCAATGGGGACTAGCGGGGGGGCCAGATACAGATACGCAGTATTTT; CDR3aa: CASSQWGLAGGPDTDTQYF
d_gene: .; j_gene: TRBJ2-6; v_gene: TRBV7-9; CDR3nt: TGTGCCAGCAGCTTAGCGCTAGGGTCCTCGGGGACTGGGGCCAACGTCCTGACTTTC; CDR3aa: CASSLALGSSGTGANVLTF
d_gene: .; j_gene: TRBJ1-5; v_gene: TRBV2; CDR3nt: TGTGCCAGCAGTCCCCAGGGATTTGGGCAGCCCCAGCATTTT; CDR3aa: CASSPQGFGQPQHF
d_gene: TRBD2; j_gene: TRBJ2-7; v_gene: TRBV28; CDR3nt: TGTGCCAGCAGTTTGGGACTAGCGGGCTGGGAGCAGTACTTC; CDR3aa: CASSLGLAGWEQYF
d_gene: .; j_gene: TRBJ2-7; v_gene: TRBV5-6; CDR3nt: TGTGCCAGCAGCGTGGGGGCAGCAACCCACGAGCAGTACTTC; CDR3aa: CASSVGAATHEQYF
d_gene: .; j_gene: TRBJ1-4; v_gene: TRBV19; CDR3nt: TGTGCCAGTAATTCCCCATCAACTAATGAAAAACTGTTTTTT; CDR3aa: CASNSPSTNEKLFF
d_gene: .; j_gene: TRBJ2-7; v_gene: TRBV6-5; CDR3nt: TGTGCCAGCAGTACCGGGACCTACGAGCAGTACTTC; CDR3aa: CASSTGTYEQYF
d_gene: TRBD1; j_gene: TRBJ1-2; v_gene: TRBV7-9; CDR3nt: TGTGCCAGCAGCTTAGGGGACAGCGGATACTATGGCTACACCTTC; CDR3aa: CASSLGDSGYYGYTF
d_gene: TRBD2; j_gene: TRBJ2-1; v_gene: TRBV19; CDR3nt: TGTGCCAGTAGTATGCGAGCGGGGGGCTCAGGGTCCTACAATGAGCAGTTCTTC; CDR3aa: CASSMRAGGSGSYNEQFF
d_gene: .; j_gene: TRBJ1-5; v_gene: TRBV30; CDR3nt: TGTGCCTGGAGTCAAGGACTGAGCAATCAGCCCCAGCATTTT; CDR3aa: CAWSQGLSNQPQHF
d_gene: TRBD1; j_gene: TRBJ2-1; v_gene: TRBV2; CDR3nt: TGTGCCAGCAGTGTGGACAGGGGGCGGGATGAGCAGTTCTTC; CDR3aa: CASSVDRGRDEQFF
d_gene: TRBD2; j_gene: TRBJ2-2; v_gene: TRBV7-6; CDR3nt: TGTGCCAGCAGCCCCGTGGGACTAAACACCGGGGAGCTGTTTTTT; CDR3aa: CASSPVGLNTGELFF
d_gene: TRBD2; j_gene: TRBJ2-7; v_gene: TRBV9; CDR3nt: TGTGCCAGCAGCCTAAGCGGGAAATTGGACGAGCAGTACTTC; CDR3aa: CASSLSGKLDEQYF
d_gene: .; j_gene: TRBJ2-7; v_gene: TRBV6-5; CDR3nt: TGTGCCAGCAGAGCAGGTGAAAACTCCTACGAGCAGTACTTC; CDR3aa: CASRAGENSYEQYF
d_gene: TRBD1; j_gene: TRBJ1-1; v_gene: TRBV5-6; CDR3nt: TGTGCCAGCAGCCCGGGGACAGGGGCGAACACTGAAGCTTTCTTT; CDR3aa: CASSPGTGANTEAFF
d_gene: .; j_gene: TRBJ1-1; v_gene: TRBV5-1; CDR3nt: TGCGCCAGCAGCCCGGGATCCTTAATATATGGGGACACTGAAGCTTTCTTT; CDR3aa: CASSPGSLIYGDTEAFF
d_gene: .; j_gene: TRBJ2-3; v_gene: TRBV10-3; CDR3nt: TGTGCCATCAGTGAGTCGTCAGCGGGCGCAGATACGCAGTATTTT; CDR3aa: CAISESSAGADTQYF
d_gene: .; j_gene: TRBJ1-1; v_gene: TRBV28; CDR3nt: TGTGCCAGCAAGGGGATCACTGAAGCTTTCTTT; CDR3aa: CASKGITEAFF